The 24 T cell receptor beta chains reported below all come from one sample, sequenced in a study of blood T cell repertoires in COVID-19. Here immunoSEQ multiplex PCR was the method, and the copy in TCRdb shows in-frame clones only, minus some. This sample carries 200,000 to 250,000 clones, 86% of them seen once, and the ten largest clones take over 3%. The sample comprised PBMCs or T cells enriched from blood (not recorded which). These receptor sequences come from a woman aged 40 to 50 with acute COVID-19.

The chain has TRBV7-2 and TRBJ2-3; D not certain. The CDR3 sequence is 12 residues long. The V end lost 5 bases, the J end lost 6 bases, and 9 bases lay between the germline ends. Germline V gene data show CDR1 as SGHTA and CDR2 as FQGNSA. The chain's CDR3 is CASSPYRDTQYF. DNA for the CDR3: TGTGCCAGCAGCCCTTATCGGGATACGCAGTATTTT.

This chain uses TRBV6-5 with TRBJ1-1, with a tentative D call TRBD1 (6 bases). This CDR3 region has 12 residues. Trimming took off 6 bases at V and 11 bases at J, with 16 bases between the two ends. Germline CDR1 reads MNHEY; CDR2 reads SVGAGI. CDR3 amino acids: CASRRTGSVAFF. For the CDR3, the DNA is TGTGCCAGCAGGCGAACAGGGAGTGTGGCTTTCTTT.

This clone was seen repeatedly, ten times or more. The rearrangement uses TRBV10-3 and TRBJ1-1; D is undetermined. Germline V gene sequence: CDR1 ENHRY, CDR2 SYGVKD. Between the trimmed V and J ends, which lost 4 bases and 2 bases, there was a span of 11 bases. This CDR3 has 14 residues. The CDR3 nucleotides read TGTGCCATCAGTGCCTCGGGAACAAACACTGAAGCTTTCTTT. It codes for CAISASGTNTEAFF.

The CDR3, as DNA: TGTGCCAGCAGCCACTACCATGGGGGCTACACCTTC. Translated, it gives CASSHYHGGYTF. The chain recombines TRBV7-6 with TRBJ1-2; D remains unclear. Trimming left V 5 bases short and J 8 bases short, with 12 bases between. The germline gives CDR1 SGHVS, CDR2 FNYEAQ. The CDR3 has 12 amino acids.

Details on this clone: One junction end does not reproduce the germline sequence, and a read error may be involved. The chain employs TRBV14 and TRBJ1-2, with D perhaps TRBD1 (5 bases). CDR1 and CDR2 (germline): SGHDN, FVKESK. The CDR3 extends over 14 amino acids. For the CDR3, the DNA is TGTGCCCGCAGCCGCGGGGGGGGGAACGATGGCTACACCTTC. The encoded protein is CARSRGGGNDGYTF.

The chain uses TRBV19 and TRBJ1-2; 8 bases match TRBD1. The CDR3 length is 14 residues. Germline V gene data show CDR1 as LNHDA and CDR2 as SQIVND (reference sequence). Losses at the gene ends were 6 bases for V and 8 bases for J; bases not matched to a gene: 11. For the CDR3, the DNA is TGTGCCAGTAGGCCCTTGGGACAGGAGGCGGGCTACACCTTC. Protein product: CASRPLGQEAGYTF.

This chain connects TRBV2 to TRBJ1-2, with a weak D call TRBD1 (6 bases). Trimming left V 7 bases short and J 0 bases short, with 15 bases between. CDR1 is SNHLY, CDR2 FYNNEI, per germline. The CDR3 runs to 15 residues. As DNA, the CDR3 is TGTGCCAGCACGGACAGCGCCGGAGCTAACTATGGCTACACCTTC. This gives the protein CASTDSAGANYGYTF.

In DNA form, the CDR3 reads TGTGCCACCAGCAGTGGTGGGACAGGGGGCAATCAGCCCCAGCATTTT. Translation: CATSSGGTGGNQPQHF. The chain joins TRBV15 to TRBJ1-5; 10 bases line up with TRBD1. CDR3 size: 16 residues. Looked up from germline, CDR1 is LNHNV and CDR2 is YYDKDF (reference sequence). With 3 bases clipped from V and 2 bases from J, the junction kept 4 bases outside the gene matches.

This clone has only one observation. The CDR3 protein is CSVVFRETEAFF. In DNA form, the CDR3 reads TGCAGCGTTGTTTTCAGGGAAACTGAAGCTTTCTTT. This chain connects TRBV29-1 to TRBJ1-1; perhaps TRBD1 as D (5 bases). V lost 4 bases and J lost 5, with 11 bases in between. The length of the CDR3 is 12 residues. Germline assignment: CDR1 SQVTM and CDR2 ANQGSEA.

This sequence joins TRBV7-2 and TRBJ1-2; possibly TRBD1 for D (6 bases). The CDR3 runs to 17 residues. Germline V lookup: CDR1 SGHTA, CDR2 FQGNSA. Trimming cost V 7 bases and J 4 bases, with 25 bases left between them. The CDR3 reads CASIPRGGGLQSYGYTF. CDR3 bases: TGTGCCAGCATCCCTAGAGGGGGGGGACTCCAAAGCTATGGCTACACCTTC.

The CDR3 DNA reads as TGTGCCAGCAGCTTTACCCCCCTTAGGACAGATAGCAATCAGCCCCAGCATTTT. It is translated as CASSFTPLRTDSNQPQHF. V is TRBV7-9 and J is TRBJ1-5, with a possible D match to TRBD1 (6 bases). CDR3 length: 18 amino acids. Germline V gene lookup returns CDR1 SEHNR and CDR2 FQNEAQ (reference sequence). V was trimmed by 3 bases and J by 0 bases, leaving 18 bases between them.

This clone was seen only a few times. The chain is built from TRBV5-6 and TRBJ1-5; 7 bases align to TRBD1. The germline gives CDR1 SGHDT, CDR2 YYEEEE. This CDR3 comprises 15 residues. V dropped 4 bases and J dropped 0; count of bases not matched to a gene: 4. The CDR3 bases are TGTGCCAGCAGCCCCAGGGGGGTTAGCAATCAGCCCCAGCATTTT. Its protein product is CASSPRGVSNQPQHF. Together with reference TRBV5-6 and TRBJ1-5, the CDR3 gives the full variable domain: DAGVTQSPTHLIKTRGQQVTLRCSPKSGHDTVSWYQQALGQGPQFIFQYYEEEERQRGNFPDRFSGHQFPNYSSELNVNALLLGDSALYLCASSPRGVSNQPQHFGDGTRLSIL.

V and J are TRBV6-5 and TRBJ1-1; the D gene is possibly TRBD1 (5 bases). Trimming removed 6 bases at V and 5 bases at J, with 13 bases between. This CDR3 spans 13 amino acids. Germline V gives CDR1 MNHEY, CDR2 SVGAGI. The CDR3 protein is CASSQPGRTEAFF. DNA of the CDR3: TGTGCCAGCAGCCAGCCAGGGAGGACTGAAGCTTTCTTT.

The rearrangement uses TRBV7-3 and TRBJ1-2; TRBD1 might be the D (5 bases). Deletions cut 4 bases from V and 1 base from J, with 7 bases between. CDR3 length equals 13 residues. Germline CDR1 SGHTA, CDR2 FQGTGA. CDR3 sequence (DNA): TGTGCCAGCAGCTCGACAGTTAACTATGGCTACACCTTC. Amino acids: CASSSTVNYGYTF.

This clone has a handful of counts. The chain's CDR3 is CASSWDRENTEAFF. CDR3 nucleotide sequence: TGTGCCAGCAGTTGGGACAGGGAGAACACTGAAGCTTTCTTT. The chain has TRBV27 and TRBJ1-1; 9 nucleotides line up with TRBD1. Germline-derived CDR1 and CDR2 are MNHEY and SMNVEV (reference sequence). V trimming: 4 bases; J trimming: 1 base; junction bases outside the gene matches: 1. This CDR3 has 14 amino acids.

To note about this clone: One end of the junction does not line up with germline, which may come from a read error. The genes are TRBV4-1 and TRBJ1-5; 8 bases are a match to TRBD1. The CDR3 totals 15 residues. The germline CDR1 and CDR2 sequences are MGHRA and YSYEKL. The DNA of the CDR3 is TGCGCCAGCAGGCAAGTGACAGGGGGCAATCAGCCCCAGCATTTT. This codes for CASRQVTGGNQPQHF.

To note about this clone: A junction boundary mismatches the germline segment, possibly from a read error. This chain links TRBV2 with TRBJ1-2; maybe TRBD1 (5 bases). The CDR3 length is 15 residues. Germline V gene data show CDR1 as SNHLY and CDR2 as FYNNEI. The CDR3 loop is CASSERRQGNDGYTF. Written as DNA, the CDR3 is TGTGCCAGCAGTGAGAGGCGGCAGGGTAACGATGGCTACACCTTC.

This clone turned up a few times. This chain links TRBV30 with TRBJ1-2; 9 bases agree with TRBD1. The CDR3 covers 14 residues. J lost 3 bases, V lost 4 bases, and 6 bases had no gene match. Germline CDR1 reads GTSNPN; CDR2 reads SVGIG (reference sequence). The CDR3 loop is CAWIQDRGDYGYTF. The CDR3 coding sequence is TGTGCCTGGATACAGGACAGGGGAGACTATGGCTACACCTTC.

Here the CDR3 reads CASRGTGKETQYF. As DNA, the CDR3 is TGTGCCAGCCGTGGGACAGGGAAAGAGACCCAGTACTTC. This chain joins TRBV27 and TRBJ2-5, with 9 bases that match TRBD1. Per the germline V gene, CDR1 is MNHEY and CDR2 is SMNVEV (reference sequence). V gave up 8 bases and J gave up 3 bases; unmatched junction bases: 4. The CDR3 length is 13 residues.

V usage is TRBV10-2 and J usage is TRBJ1-6, with D tentatively TRBD1 (5 bases). This CDR3 is 13 amino acids long. V was clipped by 10 bases and J by 6 bases, with 13 bases between them. Per the germline V gene, CDR1 is WSHSY and CDR2 is SAAADI. CDR3 in DNA: TGCGCCATCACACAGGCTCGTAATTCACCCCTCCACTTT. Translation: CAITQARNSPLHF.

This chain joins TRBV5-4 and TRBJ2-1, with 10 bases lining up with TRBD2. The CDR3 totals 15 residues. Germline trimming cut 4 bases from V and 8 bases from J; bases unmatched to any gene: 9. CDR1 is SGHNT and CDR2 is YYREEE in the germline V gene (reference sequence). The CDR3 bases are TGTGCCAGCAGCCTGAGCGGGGGGGCCTCATATGAGCAGTTCTTC. As protein: CASSLSGGASYEQFF.

The chain carries TRBV5-1 and TRBJ2-7; 8 nucleotides line up with TRBD2. Germline-derived CDR1 and CDR2 are SGHRS and YFSETQ. CDR3 length equals 14 residues. With 1 base clipped from V and 4 bases from J, the junction kept 4 bases outside the gene matches. CDR3 coding DNA: TGCGCCAGCAGCTTGTACGGGGGGGCTTACGAGCAGTACGTC. It codes for CASSLYGGAYEQYV.

This chain joins TRBV10-3 and TRBJ1-4; a weak D match, TRBD1 (6 bases). This CDR3 has 13 residues. Between the trimmed V and J ends, which lost 10 bases and 7 bases, there was a span of 16 bases. CDR1 is ENHRY and CDR2 is SYGVKD in the germline V gene. The CDR3, as DNA: TGTGCCACGAGAGGGGGGGATTTTGAAAAACTGTTTTTT. Translation: CATRGGDFEKLFF.

The chain has TRBV6-5 and TRBJ1-2, with D tentatively TRBD1 (6 bases). The germline V and J ends were trimmed by 0 bases and 14 bases, with 10 bases remaining between them. This CDR3 is built from 11 residues. Germline lookup yields CDR1 MNHEY and CDR2 SVGAGI. Here the CDR3 reads CASSYSGALTF. The CDR3 nucleotides are TGTGCCAGCAGTTACTCGGGGGCGTTGACCTTC.